Included here is one T cell receptor beta chain sequence, with context. This sample is drawn from a study of blood T cell repertoires in COVID-19. TCRdb's copy holds only in-frame clones and misses some; the assay was immunoSEQ multiplex PCR. The sample has hundreds of thousands of clones; 87% are singletons. Trimming left V 5 bases short and J 4 bases short, with 12 bases between. The CDR3 spans 13 residues. The germline V gene encodes CDR1 SGHAT and CDR2 FQNNGV. This TCR was recovered from a woman between 18 and 29 years old with acute COVID-19. The sequenced material came from PBMCs or T cells enriched from blood (not recorded which). The gene calls are TRBV11-2 and TRBJ2-7; D is possibly TRBD2 (6 bases). This chain's CDR3 is CASSLSSAYEQYF. Written as DNA, the CDR3 is TGTGCCAGCAGCCTTTCTAGCGCGTACGAGCAGTACTTC.